Following are 15 T cell receptor beta chains from one sample sequenced in a study of T cells expressing NK-cell markers (TCRdb year 2020). Library creation used 5' RACE. The sequencer was an Illumina HiSeq 2000. TCRdb reprocessed the reads, so every CDR3 protein sequence counts as one entry and DNA is not shown. This sample's listing comprises 550,000 to 600,000 distinct CDR3 sequences. The top ten constitute less than 4.5% of the sample. The specimen was blood T cells: a sorted CD56 or NKG2C T cell subset, CD4+ or CD8+ T cells, or bulk PBMC T cells (not recorded which). These receptors all come from a man younger than 35 in good health. Donor details come from another sample of the same person, matched by shared clones.

The chain couples TRBV12-3 or TRBV12-4 to TRBJ2-3; the TCRdb D gene call, TRBD2, has no DNA to confirm it. This CDR3 contains 15 residues. The CDR3 spells CASRVALAETDTQYF.

This chain links TRBV12-3 or TRBV12-4 with TRBJ2-3; as DNA is missing, the TRBD2 call by TCRdb cannot be tested. The CDR3 length is 15 residues. CDR3 amino acids: CASSFRLGGADTQYF.

V usage is TRBV12-3 or TRBV12-4 and J usage is TRBJ2-5; with no DNA, the TCRdb D assignment of TRBD2 cannot be verified. The CDR3 is made up of 13 amino acids. This chain's CDR3 is CASASGRFETQYF.

V gene TRBV4-3 combines with J gene TRBJ2-3. The CDR3 length is 15 residues. CDR1 and CDR2 from the germline V gene are LGHNA and YSLEER. CDR3 amino acids: CASSQDMEWADTQYF.

The V call is TRBV7-3, the J call TRBJ2-5; checking the TCRdb D call of TRBD2 is not possible without DNA. This CDR3 region has 15 residues. CDR1 is SGHTA and CDR2 is FQGTGA in the germline V gene. CDR3 loop: CASSPWASGLETQYF.

The CDR3 here is CSVGQGVNEQFF. The gene calls are TRBV29-1 and TRBJ2-1; TCRdb's assignment of TRBD1 cannot be checked, as there is no DNA. Germline assignment: CDR1 SQVTM and CDR2 ANQGSEA. The CDR3 extends over 12 amino acids.

The chain carries TRBV5-4 and TRBJ2-2; TCRdb's assignment of TRBD1 cannot be checked, as there is no DNA. Germline V lookup: CDR1 SGHNT, CDR2 YYREEE (reference sequence). CDR3 length: 16 residues. The CDR3 is CASSSTGGVGTGELFF.

The chain couples TRBV12-3 or TRBV12-4 to TRBJ1-5; TCRdb gives TRBD1 as the D gene, but with no DNA this cannot be confirmed. The CDR3 covers 18 residues. CDR3 loop: CASSSGLGAAISNQPQHF.

This chain uses TRBV28 with TRBJ2-3; the TCRdb D gene call, TRBD2, has no DNA to confirm it. Germline CDR1 and CDR2: MDHEN and SYDVKM. The CDR3 has 18 residues. The CDR3: CASSPIGRKGPTSDTQYF.

The gene calls are TRBV28 and TRBJ2-7; as DNA is missing, the TRBD2 call by TCRdb cannot be tested. The CDR3 has 16 residues. Germline V gene sequence: CDR1 MDHEN, CDR2 SYDVKM. CDR3 in amino acids: CASKATSGSLSYEQYF.

The chain has TRBV4-1 and TRBJ2-1. CDR3 length: 11 residues. Germline V gene lookup returns CDR1 MGHRA and CDR2 YSYEKL. The CDR3 sequence: CARSSYNEQFF.

The genes are TRBV11-1 and TRBJ1-4; TCRdb calls TRBD1, which cannot be checked without DNA. This CDR3 region has 19 residues. Germline values: CDR1 SGHAT, CDR2 FQDESV (reference sequence). This CDR3 is CASREGAGTGMSRREKLFF.

The genes are TRBV27 and TRBJ2-1; TCRdb names TRBD1, which stays unverified in the absence of DNA. Germline loops: CDR1 MNHEY, CDR2 SMNVEV (reference sequence). This CDR3 is built from 12 residues. The CDR3 here is CASSRNGQAQFF.

The chain couples TRBV20-1 to TRBJ2-1. Per germline, CDR1 DFQATT and CDR2 SNEGSKA (reference sequence). The CDR3 extends over 12 amino acids. The CDR3 here is CSASRTDNEQFF.

This chain links TRBV19 with TRBJ2-2. The CDR3 loop spans 15 amino acids. CDR1 LNHDA and CDR2 SQIVND come from the germline V gene (reference sequence). The CDR3 sequence: CASSPRVRNTGELFF.